One and the same sample provided the 5 T cell receptor beta chains below, sequenced in a study of regulatory T cells in long-lasting Graves disease. HTBI primers from iRepertoire and Arm-PCR of CDR3 regions yielded the TCR beta libraries. TCRdb ran MiXCR on the multiplex PCR reads and lists one entry per CDR3 protein. The data show about 620,000 distinct CDR3 sequences, about 15% seen once. Time point in this sample: newly diagnosed GD, antithyroid drugs for less than 3 months. Construction of the TCR library relied on RNA isolated from PBMCs. The sample also formed part of further work on T cells in Graves' hyperthyroidism and ophthalmopathy.

Here the sequenced sample was peripheral blood mononuclear cells (PBMCs), taken at new diagnosis, from a patient treated with antithyroid drugs. The origin of the receptors is a woman aged 25-40 years with Graves disease.

The genes are TRBV7-9 and TRBJ1-3; D is perhaps TRBD1 (5 bases). Germline loops: CDR1 SEHNR, CDR2 FQNEAQ (reference sequence). V lost 5 bases to trimming and J lost 0 bases, with 17 bases between them. CDR3 length equals 17 residues. The CDR3 DNA follows: TGTGCCAGCAGCCCCCGGGGGACTTTGGGCTCTGGAAACACCATATATTTT. This encodes CASSPRGTLGSGNTIYF.

This clonotype showed up many times. The gene calls are TRBV11-2 and TRBJ2-4; D is unclear. The CDR3 covers 15 residues. Germline values: CDR1 SGHAT, CDR2 FQNNGV. Trimming pared 1 base from V and 8 bases from J, leaving 15 bases between. As DNA, the CDR3 is TGTGCCAGCAGCTTAGGGCAGGCCCAAGTGGACATTCAGTACTTC. It translates to CASSLGQAQVDIQYF.

This clonotype turned up a few times. The chain employs TRBV5-8 and TRBJ2-1; D gene ambiguous. The CDR3 runs 14 residues. V was pared by 4 bases and J by 4 bases, with 12 bases between. Germline CDR1 SGHTS, CDR2 YDEGEE. The CDR3 region has the DNA TGTGCCAGCAGCCAGAGCTGGTTGTACAATGAGCAGTTCTTC. Amino acid sequence: CASSQSWLYNEQFF.

The rearrangement links TRBV29-1 to TRBJ1-2, with TRBD1 as a possible D gene (5 bases). V was pared by 3 bases and J by 6 bases, with 11 bases between. The germline V gene encodes CDR1 SQVTM and CDR2 ANQGSEA. The CDR3 is made up of 12 amino acids. CDR3: CSVDPWGDGYTF. The CDR3, as DNA: TGCAGCGTTGATCCTTGGGGGGATGGCTACACCTTC.

In its sample, this clonotype was seen a few times. The V and J genes are TRBV24-1 and TRBJ2-3, with D perhaps assigned TRBD1 or TRBD2 (5 bases each). Germline CDR1 and CDR2: KGHDR and SFDVKD. The CDR3 has 15 residues. The V and J ends lost 0 bases and 0 bases respectively, with 6 bases between them. The CDR3 DNA sequence: TGTGCCACCAGTGATTTGGGGGACAGCACAGATACGCAGTATTTT. Amino acids: CATSDLGDSTDTQYF.